This T cell receptor beta chain was found in a study of CD8 T cells in ankylosing spondylitis (dated by TCRdb to 2016 to 2017). Study-level background: The study set out to find disease-linked TCR variants by profiling T cell receptor beta repertoires in ankylosing spondylitis patients and healthy donors. The full study cohort was made up of approximately 24 ankylosing spondylitis patients and roughly 98 healthy donors. Peripheral blood was sampled, and synovial fluid was additionally collected from ankylosing spondylitis patients.

TCRdb shows the sequencer as Illumina HiSeq 2500. Quantitative 5'-RACE with molecular barcodes was the method used to prepare the TCR beta libraries. The authors' pipeline ran thus. Disease-linked TCR variants were identified with a new computational method built on a probabilistic model of VDJ rearrangement. TCRdb ran its own pipeline on the public reads, namely fastp trimming at Q25 and MiXCR clone calling, and kept in-frame beta chains. Each CDR3 protein appears once, grouped with its most common genes and DNA. None of the V and J calls come from the authors' own analysis; TCRdb made them. The sample contains 100,000 to 150,000 distinct CDR3 sequences, roughly a sixth of them found a single time. The top ten constitute approximately 30% of the sample. V and J are trimmed by 3 bases and 6 bases, and the gene matches miss 7 bases of the junction. Inclusive of the bounding cysteine and phenylalanine, the CDR3 is 16 residues long. Only the CDR3 part of the read is kept: 48 bases, read in frame from the first base. The germline V gene (reference sequence) yields SEHNR for CDR1 and FQNEAQ for CDR2.

Study-wide findings and limitations: Some of the motif variants had been reported before in the synovial fluid and blood of reactive arthritis patients, a finding that suggests common disease-initiation mechanisms. In peripheral blood, the disease-linked clones were found at relatively low frequencies and had a CD8+ phenotype. According to the report, matched synovial fluid samples from ankylosing spondylitis patients were significantly enriched for the disease-linked clones. A TCR beta motif of eight highly homologous amino acid variants appeared characteristic of blood from ankylosing spondylitis patients.

In this sample, this clonotype turned up many times. Its antigen specificity is not known. There are no base qualities to consult, and no much larger clone falls within one base. Source material: blood, either unsorted or a sorted T cell fraction (not recorded which). This clonotype was obtained from a male donor with ankylosing spondylitis. The rearrangement combines TRBV7-9 with TRBJ2-3; TRBD2 aligns with 12 central bases. In nucleotide form, the sequence is TGTGCCAGCAGCTTTTCCCGACTAGCGGGAGATGATACGCAGTATTTT. Translated, this is CASSFSRLAGDDTQYF.